This TCR beta chain stems from a study of multiple sclerosis patients with progressive multifocal leukoencephalopathy. Repertoires were generated with immunoSEQ multiplex PCR, while TCRdb's copy carries only in-frame clones and drops some. The table includes about 31,000 clones, about 91% detected once. This CDR3 contains 16 residues. J was trimmed by 2 bases and V by 6 bases; bases with no gene match: 10. CDR1 is MNHNY, CDR2 SVGAGI, per germline (reference sequence). Time point reported: time of PML onset. This rearrangement joins TRBV6-6 to TRBJ2-1; 7 bases map to TRBD1. The receptor was derived from a woman between 35 and 50 years old with progressive multifocal leukoencephalopathy. The sample was PBMCs, taken from a patient treated with natalizumab. CDR3 in amino acids: CASSRLRDRAYNEQFF. The CDR3 DNA sequence: TGTGCCAGCAGCCGCCTCCGGGACAGAGCCTACAATGAGCAGTTCTTC.